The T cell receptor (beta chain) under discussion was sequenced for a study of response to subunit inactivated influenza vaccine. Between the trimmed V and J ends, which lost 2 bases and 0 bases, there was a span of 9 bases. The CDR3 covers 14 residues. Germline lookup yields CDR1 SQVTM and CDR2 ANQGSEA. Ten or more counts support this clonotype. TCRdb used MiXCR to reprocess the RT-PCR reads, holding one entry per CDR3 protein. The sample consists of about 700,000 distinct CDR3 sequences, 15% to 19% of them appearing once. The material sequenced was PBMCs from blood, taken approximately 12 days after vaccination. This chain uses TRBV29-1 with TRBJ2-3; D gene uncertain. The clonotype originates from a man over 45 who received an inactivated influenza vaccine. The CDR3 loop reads CSVERIASTDTQYF. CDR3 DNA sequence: TGCAGCGTTGAACGGATCGCTAGCACAGATACGCAGTATTTT.